This T cell receptor beta chain was obtained from a study of T cell changes during pregnancy in multiple sclerosis. The V end lost 2 bases, the J end lost 4 bases, and 11 bases lay between the germline ends. Germline V gene lookup returns CDR1 SEHNR and CDR2 FQNEAQ (reference sequence). The CDR3 has 14 residues. Profiling relied on immunoSEQ multiplex PCR, and the TCRdb table lists in-frame clones only, not all of them. The sample consists of under 45,000 clones, over 90% of them appearing once. The V and J genes are TRBV7-9 and TRBJ1-1; TRBD1 is a possible D gene (5 bases). This clonotype was obtained from a female donor with multiple sclerosis, enrolled in a pregnancy study. This sample comprised CD8+ T cells from peripheral blood mononuclear cells, obtained in the third trimester of pregnancy. The CDR3 DNA is TGTGCCAGCAGCTTAATGGAGGGGATCACTGAAGCTTTCTTT. Translated, it gives CASSLMEGITEAFF.